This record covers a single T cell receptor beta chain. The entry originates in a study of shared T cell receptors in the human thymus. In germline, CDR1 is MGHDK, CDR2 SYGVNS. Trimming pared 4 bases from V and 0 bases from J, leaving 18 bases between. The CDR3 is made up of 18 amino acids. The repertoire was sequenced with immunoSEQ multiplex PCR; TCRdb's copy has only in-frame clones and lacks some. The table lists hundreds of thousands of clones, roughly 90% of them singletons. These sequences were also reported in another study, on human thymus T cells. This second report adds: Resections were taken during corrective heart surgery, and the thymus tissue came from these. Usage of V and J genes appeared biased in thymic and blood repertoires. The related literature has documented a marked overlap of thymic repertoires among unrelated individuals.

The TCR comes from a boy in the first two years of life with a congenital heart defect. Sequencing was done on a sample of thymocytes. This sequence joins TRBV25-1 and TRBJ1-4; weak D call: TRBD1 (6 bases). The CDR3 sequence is CASSASRARGATNEKLFF. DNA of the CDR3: TGTGCCAGCAGTGCCTCCCGCGCCAGGGGAGCAACTAATGAAAAACTGTTTTTT. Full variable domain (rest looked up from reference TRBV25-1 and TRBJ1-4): EADIYQTPRYLVIGTGKKITLECSQTMGHDKMYWYQQDPGMELHLIHYSYGVNSTEKGDLSSESTVSRIRTEHFPLTLESARPSHTSQYLCASSASRARGATNEKLFFGSGTQLSVL.